A single sample gave rise to the 24 T cell receptor beta chains below, sequenced in a study of blood T cell repertoires in COVID-19. Sequenced by immunoSEQ multiplex PCR; TCRdb stores in-frame clones only, minus some. The profile covers around 300,000 clones, with 88% appearing a single time and 3% taken by the ten largest. Sequenced: PBMCs or T cells enriched from blood (not recorded which). The receptor set was obtained from a woman in her fifties or sixties who had recovered from COVID-19.

This chain uses TRBV3-1 (or the pseudogene TRBV3-2) with TRBJ1-5; no reliable D call. Deletions cut 2 bases from V and 8 bases from J, with 16 bases between. The V gene's germline CDR1 is LGHDT and CDR2 YNNKEL (reference sequence). The CDR3 spans 15 residues. The CDR3 loop reads CASSQSGISGEPQHF. The DNA of the CDR3 is TGTGCCAGCAGCCAATCGGGGATTAGCGGTGAGCCCCAGCATTTT.

The chain couples TRBV27 to TRBJ1-2; 10 nucleotides match TRBD1. Trimming took 5 bases from V and 7 from J; bases not matched to a gene: 4. CDR1 and CDR2 from the germline V gene are MNHEY and SMNVEV (reference sequence). This CDR3 region has 13 residues. CDR3: CASSLGQGLGYTF. Written as DNA, the CDR3 is TGTGCCAGCAGTCTGGGACAGGGGCTTGGCTACACCTTC.

The genes are TRBV5-1 and TRBJ2-1, with D unclear. The CDR3 totals 11 residues. Germline V CDR1 and CDR2: SGHRS, YFSETQ. Trimming cost V 5 bases and J 5 bases, with 5 bases left between them. The CDR3 reads CASSTDNEQFF. The DNA for the CDR3 is TGCGCCAGCAGTACGGACAATGAGCAGTTCTTC. The full variable domain, with the rest looked up from reference TRBV5-1 and TRBJ2-1, is KAGVTQTPRYLIKTRGQQVTLSCSPISGHRSVSWYQQTPGQGLQFLFEYFSETQRNKGNFPGRFSGRQFSNSRSEMNVSTLELGDSALYLCASSTDNEQFFGPGTRLTVL.

In this sample, this clone turned up a few times. The V call is TRBV4-3, the J call TRBJ2-7; 8 bases agree with TRBD1. Per germline, CDR1 LGHNA and CDR2 YSLEER. Germline trimming cut 4 bases from V and 8 bases from J; bases unmatched to any gene: 7. This CDR3 comprises 13 residues. The CDR3 DNA follows: TGCGCCAGCAGCCCTCACCCAGGGGGCCAGCAGTACTTC. Protein product: CASSPHPGGQQYF.

The chain joins TRBV11-1 to TRBJ2-1; 8 positions agree with TRBD2. J gave up 2 bases and V 5 bases, and 2 bases lay outside the gene matches. The CDR3 length is 14 residues. The germline gives CDR1 SGHAT, CDR2 FQDESV (reference sequence). Written as DNA, the CDR3 is TGTGCCAGCAGCCTTAGCGGGGCCTACAATGAGCAGTTCTTC. This codes for CASSLSGAYNEQFF.

This clone came up once. Germline is not matched at one junction end, which may reflect a read error. The chain combines TRBV6-1 with TRBJ1-6; D is uncertain. Germline CDR1 and CDR2: MNHNS and SASEGT. This CDR3 spans 12 amino acids. The CDR3 DNA sequence: TGTGCCAGCAGTTCCTTTAATTCACCCCTCCACTTT. Its protein is CASSSFNSPLHF.

The chain recombines TRBV5-1 with TRBJ2-1, with D maybe TRBD1 (6 bases). The CDR3 runs to 15 residues. The germline V gene has CDR1 SGHRS and CDR2 YFSETQ. The ends were cut back, 0 bases at V and 7 bases at J, with 14 bases in the middle. The CDR3 DNA sequence: TGCGCCAGCAGCTTGGTCCCAGGGGTTAGAAATGAGCAGTTCTTC. This gives the protein CASSLVPGVRNEQFF.

The chain employs TRBV28 and TRBJ1-2; the D is unclear. CDR3 size: 15 residues. Per the germline V gene, CDR1 is MDHEN and CDR2 is SYDVKM. The V end was cut by 2 bases, the J end by 4 bases, with 14 bases between. CDR3 sequence reads: CASSLQAPSGYGYTF. CDR3 bases: TGTGCCAGCAGTTTACAAGCCCCGAGCGGCTATGGCTACACCTTC.

J is TRBJ2-7 and V is TRBV7-2, with D possibly being TRBD1 (6 bases). CDR1 and CDR2 from the germline V gene are SGHTA and FQGNSA. The CDR3 has 13 residues. Trimming stripped 1 base from V and 6 bases from J, with 10 bases between. CDR3 sequence reads: CASSLDRVSEQYF. The CDR3 region has the DNA TGTGCCAGCAGCTTAGACAGGGTCAGCGAGCAGTACTTC.

CDR3 sequence: CASSASGRPQETQYF. In DNA form, the CDR3 reads TGTGCCAGCAGCGCCAGCGGGAGGCCCCAAGAGACCCAGTACTTC. The chain has TRBV5-4 and TRBJ2-5; 9 nucleotides agree with TRBD2. The CDR3 is made up of 15 amino acids. Trimming took 4 bases from V and 1 from J; bases not matched to a gene: 5. Germline V gene data show CDR1 as SGHNT and CDR2 as YYREEE (reference sequence).

This rearrangement joins TRBV28 to TRBJ1-5; unclear D gene. The CDR3 length is 14 residues. CDR1 MDHEN and CDR2 SYDVKM come from the germline V gene. V lost 3 bases and J 6 bases, leaving 12 bases between the germline ends. In nucleotides, the CDR3 is TGTGCCAGCAGTTTTGGAGGGCGCGGTCAGCCCCAGCATTTT. Amino acid sequence: CASSFGGRGQPQHF.

This clone was detected once. This rearrangement joins TRBV12-3 or TRBV12-4 to TRBJ1-6, with unresolved D. The length of the CDR3 is 13 residues. V was cut by 7 bases and J by 7 bases, with 11 bases left in between. The CDR3 DNA is TGTGCCAGCACTCTAGAGAGGAATTCACCCCTCCACTTT. Translation: CASTLERNSPLHF.

This chain connects TRBV6-5 to TRBJ2-3, with 7 positions matching TRBD2. Germline V gene sequence: CDR1 MNHEY, CDR2 SVGAGI. The V and J ends lost 2 bases and 0 bases, in that order; junction bases with no gene match: 2. CDR3 length equals 15 residues. The CDR3, as DNA: TGTGCCAGCAGTTACGGGGGGGGGAGCACAGATACGCAGTATTTT. It is translated as CASSYGGGSTDTQYF.

This chain uses TRBV3-1 (or the pseudogene TRBV3-2) with TRBJ1-1; D gene unclear. The CDR3 runs 13 residues. CDR1 is LGHDT and CDR2 is YNNKEL in the germline V gene (reference sequence). Trimming stripped 4 bases from V and 4 bases from J, with 10 bases between. The CDR3 spells CASSPRVGTEAFF. The CDR3 DNA sequence: TGTGCCAGCAGCCCGCGGGTGGGCACTGAAGCTTTCTTT.

This rearrangement joins TRBV4-3 to TRBJ2-2, with 10 bases matching TRBD1. This CDR3 comprises 20 residues. J was trimmed by 3 bases and V by 4 bases; bases with no gene match: 17. Germline V gives CDR1 LGHNA, CDR2 YSLEER. The CDR3 coding sequence is TGCGCCAGCAGCCCAGAACCGGGACAGGGGTTCCATGGGGACACCGGGGAGCTGTTTTTT. Translating gives CASSPEPGQGFHGDTGELFF.

The rearrangement links TRBV29-1 to TRBJ2-2, with 7 bases matching TRBD1. The CDR3 is made up of 14 amino acids. V trimming: 7 bases; J trimming: 1 base; junction bases outside the gene matches: 6. Germline-derived CDR1 and CDR2 are SQVTM and ANQGSEA. The CDR3 sequence: CSGTGDRNTGELFF. The DNA for the CDR3 is TGCAGCGGCACAGGGGACAGGAACACCGGGGAGCTGTTTTTT.

The CDR3 region has the DNA TGTGCCAGTAGGGCGAACAGGGGCCGAAATGAGCAGTTCTTC. It translates to CASRANRGRNEQFF. The V and J genes are TRBV19 and TRBJ2-1, with TRBD1 identical over 7 bases. Losses at the gene ends were 6 bases for V and 7 bases for J; bases not matched to a gene: 9. CDR1 and CDR2 (germline): LNHDA, SQIVND (reference sequence). There are 14 residues in the CDR3. The full variable domain, its missing parts supplied by reference TRBV19 and TRBJ2-1, is DGGITQSPKYLFRKEGQNVTLSCEQNLNHDAMYWYRQDPGQGLRLIYYSQIVNDFQKGDIAEGYSVSREKKESFPLTVTSAQKNPTAFYLCASRANRGRNEQFFGPGTRLTVL.

The gene calls are TRBV29-1 and TRBJ1-4, with D unclear. Trimming removed 1 base at V and 14 bases at J, with 14 bases between. CDR1 and CDR2 from the germline V gene are SQVTM and ANQGSEA. This CDR3 has 12 amino acids. The CDR3 spells CSVEGADSVLFF. The CDR3 region has the DNA TGCAGCGTTGAAGGAGCCGATTCCGTGCTGTTTTTT.

The chain is built from TRBV5-4 and TRBJ2-7; D call uncertain. The CDR3 length is 14 residues. V dropped 2 bases and J dropped 6 bases, with 15 bases sitting between them. Germline CDR1 reads SGHNT; CDR2 reads YYREEE (reference sequence). The CDR3 DNA follows: TGTGCCAGCAGCTTCTACCCCGCTCCTACCGAGCAGTACTTC. Protein sequence: CASSFYPAPTEQYF. Complete variable domain (other parts from reference TRBV5-4 and TRBJ2-7): ETGVTQSPTHLIKTRGQQVTLRCSSQSGHNTVSWYQQALGQGPQFIFQYYREEENGRGNFPPRFSGLQFPNYSSELNVNALELDDSALYLCASSFYPAPTEQYFGPGTRLTVT.

The genes are TRBV9 and TRBJ2-7, with D possibly being TRBD2 (6 bases). Trimming took off 0 bases at V and 2 bases at J, with 12 bases between the two ends. Germline lookup yields CDR1 SGDLS and CDR2 YYNGEE. The CDR3 loop spans 15 amino acids. CDR3 sequence reads: CASSVAAGFTYEQYF. The CDR3 DNA reads TGTGCCAGCAGCGTAGCGGCGGGGTTCACCTACGAGCAGTACTTC.

This clone is a singleton in its sample. The chain has TRBV28 and TRBJ1-1; D is ambiguous. The CDR3 has 13 residues. Deletions cut 5 bases from V and 3 bases from J, with 10 bases between. Germline assignment: CDR1 MDHEN and CDR2 SYDVKM. The CDR3 protein is CASSPPRHTEAFF. CDR3 DNA sequence: TGTGCCAGCAGTCCTCCGAGGCACACTGAAGCTTTCTTT. Supplemented by reference TRBV28 and TRBJ1-1, the full variable domain reads DVKVTQSSRYLVKRTGEKVFLECVQDMDHENMFWYRQDPGLGLRLIYFSYDVKMKEKGDIPEGYSVSREKKERFSLILESASTNQTSMYLCASSPPRHTEAFFGQGTRLTVV.

The rearrangement uses TRBV10-3 and TRBJ2-7; D might be TRBD1 (6 bases). Germline V gives CDR1 ENHRY, CDR2 SYGVKD. V was cut by 10 bases and J by 5 bases, with 21 bases left in between. This CDR3 contains 14 residues. The CDR3 DNA is TGTGCCACCCGAGCCTACTACAGGGTAGACGAGCAGTACTTC. Translating it yields CATRAYYRVDEQYF.

V is TRBV28 and J is TRBJ2-3, with a weak D call TRBD2 (6 bases). V lost 2 bases and J 6 bases, leaving 18 bases between the germline ends. The CDR3 contains 16 residues. Germline values: CDR1 MDHEN, CDR2 SYDVKM. The chain's CDR3 is CASSLVGTGRRDTQYF. The CDR3, as DNA: TGTGCCAGCAGTTTAGTCGGGACTGGGCGGAGGGATACGCAGTATTTT.

The chain links TRBV5-5 to TRBJ2-1, with 8 positions matching TRBD1. The CDR3 length is 14 residues. V dropped 3 bases and J dropped 10; count of bases not matched to a gene: 9. The V gene's germline CDR1 is SGHKS and CDR2 YYEKEE (reference sequence). CDR3 region: CASSSGQAAIEQFF. In nucleotides, the CDR3 is TGTGCCAGCAGCTCGGGACAGGCGGCTATCGAGCAGTTCTTC.